The 27 T cell receptor beta chains presented below share a single source sample, sequenced in a study of metastatic and nonmetastatic thyroid tumors. With MiXCR, TCRdb reprocessed the PCR reads. The sample has tens of thousands of clones, 20% to 25% seen once; the top ten hold roughly 4.2%. Among the patients, none had received any treatment before thyroid surgery. Sequencing was done on a sample of blood. The receptors derive from a female donor with papillary thyroid cancer or a benign thyroid nodule (not recorded which). Some clones in this sample may be carry-over from other donors' samples.

This clone appeared once. A much larger clone lies one base from this, so it may be a read error. The chain combines TRBV18 with TRBJ1-1, with no clear D. This CDR3 region has 14 residues. Germline V gene data show CDR1 as KGHSH and CDR2 as LQKENI. For the CDR3, the DNA is TGTGCCAGCTCAGGGGTTCCGGCAGACACTGAAGCCTTCTTT. Amino acids: CASSGVPADTEAFF.

This clone was seen repeatedly, ten times or more. This sequence joins TRBV12-3 or TRBV12-4 and TRBJ1-2; tentatively, D is TRBD1 (5 bases). This CDR3 is built from 17 residues. Deletions cut 7 bases from V and 4 bases from J, with 25 bases between. The CDR3 reads CASTNKNRDHWGYGYTF. The CDR3 nucleotides are TGTGCCAGCACCAACAAAAACCGGGACCACTGGGGCTATGGCTACACCTTC.

This clone occurred many times. V gene TRBV20-1 combines with J gene TRBJ2-7; possibly TRBD1 or TRBD2 for D (5 bases each). V was pared by 3 bases and J by 3 bases, with 15 bases between. The length of the CDR3 is 14 residues. In germline, CDR1 is DFQATT, CDR2 SNEGSKA (reference sequence). The CDR3 loop is CSASSGQGVYEQYF. CDR3 sequence (DNA): TGCAGTGCTAGCTCGGGGCAGGGAGTCTACGAGCAGTACTTC.

This clone was detected many times. The chain links TRBV5-1 to TRBJ1-5, with D hard to call. Germline V CDR1 and CDR2: SGHRS, YFSETQ. The CDR3 is made up of 14 amino acids. The V end was cut by 0 bases, the J end by 7 bases, with 11 bases between. The CDR3, as DNA: TGCGCCAGCAGCTTGGAGGGCACTGGGCAGCCCCAGCATTTT. Protein: CASSLEGTGQPQHF.

This clone has ten or more counts. A much bigger clone sits one base away, suggesting this may be a read error. The chain links TRBV27 to TRBJ1-1, with D perhaps TRBD1 (5 bases). The CDR3 runs to 14 residues. Germline-derived CDR1 and CDR2 are MNHEY and SMNVEV (reference sequence). The CDR3 protein is CASSPRGRYTGAFF. The CDR3 DNA sequence: TGTGCCAGCAGCCCTAGGGGCCGATACACTGGAGCTTTCTTT.

This clone was seen once. A junction boundary mismatches the germline segment, possibly from a read error. This chain links TRBV6-1 with TRBJ1-1; no definite D call. CDR1 MNHNS and CDR2 SASEGT come from the germline V gene. The CDR3 has 14 residues. Here the CDR3 reads CASSPGNANTEAFF. CDR3 coding DNA: TGTGCCAGCAGTCCCGGGAATGCGAACACTGAGGCTTTCTTT.

The chain has TRBV20-1 and TRBJ1-2; 8 nucleotides match TRBD1. Losses at the gene ends were 6 bases for V and 0 bases for J; bases not matched to a gene: 9. CDR3 length: 15 amino acids. Germline CDR1 reads DFQATT; CDR2 reads SNEGSKA (reference sequence). The DNA for the CDR3 is TGCAGTGCATTTGGACAGGGCAAAGCTAACTATGGCTACACCTTC. It yields the protein CSAFGQGKANYGYTF.

This clone showed up many times. This chain uses TRBV4-1 with TRBJ2-1; 7 bases are shared with TRBD1. The J segment lost 9 bases and the V segment lost 2 bases, leaving 4 bases of the junction unmatched. The CDR3 is made up of 13 amino acids. Germline CDR1 is MGHRA and CDR2 is YSYEKL. CDR3 in amino acids: CASSQTGAGEQFF. The CDR3 region has the DNA TGCGCCAGCAGCCAAACAGGGGCAGGTGAGCAGTTCTTC.

At least ten counts were recorded for this clone. The chain uses TRBV28 and TRBJ1-1; D remains ambiguous. The V end was cut by 4 bases, the J end by 2 bases, with 17 bases between. Germline V gene sequence: CDR1 MDHEN, CDR2 SYDVKM. CDR3 length: 16 amino acids. DNA for the CDR3: TGTGCCAGCAGTTCCGCTGGACTTTTGAGAAACACTGAAGCTTTCTTT. It yields the protein CASSSAGLLRNTEAFF.

At least ten counts were recorded for this clone. At the DNA level, this CDR3 is encoded by other sequences in the same sample as well. The gene calls are TRBV5-1 and TRBJ1-1; no firm D call. The V end was cut by 0 bases, the J end by 1 base, with 7 bases between. This CDR3 region has 14 residues. Germline CDR1 and CDR2: SGHRS and YFSETQ. DNA for the CDR3: TGCGCCAGCAGCTTGGGCAGCCAGAACACTGAAGCTTTCTTT. Translated, it gives CASSLGSQNTEAFF.

There are many counts of this clone. This sequence joins TRBV20-1 and TRBJ2-2, with D possibly TRBD1 on 5 matching bases. Germline CDR1 and CDR2: DFQATT and SNEGSKA (reference sequence). CDR3 length: 12 amino acids. V lost 6 bases and J 2 bases, leaving 7 bases between the germline ends. For the CDR3, the DNA is TGCAGTGCCCAGGGTAACACCGGGGAGCTGTTTTTT. This gives the protein CSAQGNTGELFF.

This sequence joins TRBV20-1 and TRBJ2-7, with D tentatively TRBD2 (6 bases). The CDR3 runs to 15 residues. V dropped 6 bases and J dropped 5 bases, with 23 bases sitting between them. Per the germline V gene, CDR1 is DFQATT and CDR2 is SNEGSKA (reference sequence). CDR3: CSAYEHGGISDEQYF. CDR3 DNA: TGCAGTGCCTATGAACACGGGGGAATCTCTGACGAGCAGTACTTC.

This clone was detected ten times or more. This chain uses TRBV11-2 with TRBJ1-5, with D hard to call. V was clipped by 5 bases and J by 0 bases, with 5 bases between them. This CDR3 has 13 residues. Looked up from germline, CDR1 is SGHAT and CDR2 is FQNNGV. The CDR3: CASSPYSNQPQHF. Here the CDR3 DNA reads TGTGCCAGCAGCCCGTATAGCAATCAGCCCCAGCATTTT.

The rearrangement joins TRBV10-2 to TRBJ2-1, with 8 bases aligning to TRBD2. This CDR3 comprises 18 residues. The trim removed 0 bases at V and 5 bases at J, leaving 12 bases unmatched. Germline V gene lookup returns CDR1 WSHSY and CDR2 SAAADI. CDR3 amino acids: CASSESIPRGALNNEQFF. The CDR3 DNA reads as TGCGCCAGCAGTGAGTCGATACCGCGGGGGGCCCTCAACAATGAGCAGTTCTTC.

This clone came up many times. The rearrangement uses TRBV6-1 and TRBJ2-3; tentative D call: TRBD1 (5 bases). Germline-derived CDR1 and CDR2 are MNHNS and SASEGT. The V end was cut by 0 bases, the J end by 2 bases, with 9 bases between. CDR3 length equals 15 residues. Here the CDR3 reads CASSEAGVDTDTQYF. Here the CDR3 DNA reads TGTGCCAGCAGTGAAGCAGGGGTAGACACAGATACGCAGTATTTT.

The table lists this clone with many counts. DNA for the CDR3: TGTGCCAGCAGTCTCGGGACAGGGAAAGGAGAAAAACTGTTTTTT. Residues: CASSLGTGKGEKLFF. J is TRBJ1-4 and V is TRBV28, with TRBD1 identical over 9 bases. CDR3 length: 15 residues. Germline CDR1 MDHEN, CDR2 SYDVKM. V shed 5 bases and J 8 bases; nucleotides not matched to a gene: 9.

This clone was counted many times. This chain joins TRBV5-1 and TRBJ2-6, with 8 bases aligning to TRBD1. Germline CDR1 is SGHRS and CDR2 is YFSETQ. This CDR3 spans 18 amino acids. J gave up 1 base and V 3 bases, and 9 bases lay outside the gene matches. CDR3 residues: CASSYMGQEGSGANVLTF. The DNA of the CDR3 is TGCGCCAGCAGCTACATGGGACAGGAAGGGTCTGGGGCCAACGTCCTGACTTTC.

Concerning this clone itself: No conserved phenylalanine or tryptophan is present at the end of the CDR3, so a read error is the likely explanation. No DNA is shown, since the ends of the CDR3 on it are uncertain; the CDR3 is the one TCRdb lists. The chain joins TRBV6-1 to TRBJ1-4. Including both end residues, the CDR3 is 15 amino acids long. The germline V gene encodes CDR1 MNHNS and CDR2 SASEGT. CDR3 sequence: CASSGEGLSNEKQFL.

This clone was recorded at least ten times. The chain carries TRBV6-1 and TRBJ2-1; 10 bases line up with TRBD2. This CDR3 has 15 amino acids. J gave up 6 bases and V 3 bases, and 5 bases lay outside the gene matches. Per germline, CDR1 MNHNS and CDR2 SASEGT. CDR3 region: CASSDRLAGSNEQFF. CDR3 in DNA: TGTGCCAGCAGTGACAGACTAGCGGGTTCCAATGAGCAGTTCTTC.

The CDR3 sequence: CAWSLGLAGAGDTQYF. CDR3 in DNA: TGTGCCTGGAGCTTAGGTCTAGCGGGAGCCGGAGATACGCAGTATTTT. This chain connects TRBV30 to TRBJ2-3, with TRBD2 identical over 10 bases. This CDR3 has 16 amino acids. From germline, CDR1 is GTSNPN and CDR2 SVGIG (reference sequence). After removal of 3 bases from V and 5 bases from J, the junction contained 11 bases not matched to a gene.

DNA of the CDR3: TGTGCCAGCAGAGGAAACCTGGACAGGGGTCTTGAGACCCAGTACTTC. Its protein is CASRGNLDRGLETQYF. V and J are TRBV6-1 and TRBJ2-5; the match to TRBD1 covers 9 bases. The CDR3 consists of 16 residues. Germline V gene lookup returns CDR1 MNHNS and CDR2 SASEGT. J gave up 5 bases and V 6 bases, and 13 bases lay outside the gene matches.

The sample holds a few counts of this clone. The V gene is TRBV6-2 or TRBV6-3, the J gene TRBJ2-7; 10 positions match TRBD2. Germline assignment: CDR1 MNHEY and CDR2 SVGEGT. The CDR3 runs 18 residues. Trimming took 6 bases from V and 1 from J; bases not matched to a gene: 15. CDR3 coding DNA: TGTGCCAGCAGCCCCGGACTAGCGGTAGTGTCCGGTTCCTACGAGCAGTACTTC. It specifies CASSPGLAVVSGSYEQYF.

This clone showed up just once. Relative to the germline gene, one junction end is altered; a read error may explain this. The chain employs TRBV20-1 and TRBJ2-1; 7 positions match TRBD1. Germline assignment: CDR1 DFQATT and CDR2 SNEGSKA (reference sequence). This CDR3 is 15 amino acids long. The CDR3 DNA reads TGTAGTGCTAGCCCCGTGGGACAGTCTCTCAATGAGCAGTTCTTC. Translation: CSASPVGQSLNEQFF.

The chain employs TRBV5-5 and TRBJ2-4; D remains unclear. V lost 6 bases to trimming and J lost 0 bases, with 16 bases between them. Germline V gene lookup returns CDR1 SGHKS and CDR2 YYEKEE (reference sequence). CDR3 length: 16 residues. Here the CDR3 reads CASNPVPVLAKNIQYF. The CDR3 DNA reads TGTGCCAGCAACCCGGTCCCGGTACTAGCCAAAAACATTCAGTACTTC.

This clone was counted at least ten times. This chain links TRBV6-5 with TRBJ1-1; 9 nucleotides line up with TRBD1. CDR1 is MNHEY and CDR2 is SVGAGI in the germline V gene. CDR3 length equals 14 residues. V dropped 2 bases and J dropped 7; count of bases not matched to a gene: 5. CDR3 amino acids: CASSYMDRGNEAFF. CDR3 coding DNA: TGTGCCAGCAGTTACATGGACAGGGGAAATGAAGCTTTCTTT.

In this sample, this clone turned up many times. A read error may explain this, as a much larger clone is one base away. The sample contains more than one DNA sequence encoding this CDR3. This chain connects TRBV19 to TRBJ1-1; D is unresolved. Germline values: CDR1 LNHDA, CDR2 SQIVND (reference sequence). This CDR3 contains 13 residues. The chain's CDR3 is CASKKQTNTEAFF. The CDR3 DNA sequence: TGTGCCAGTAAAAAACAGACGAACACTGAAGCCTTCTTT.

This clone has a handful of counts. A read error may be the cause here, since a much bigger clone is one base away. The same CDR3 arises from other DNA sequences in this sample as well. The V gene is TRBV12-3 or TRBV12-4, the J gene TRBJ2-1; no firm D call. The CDR3 extends over 13 amino acids. The germline V and J ends were trimmed by 10 bases and 0 bases, with 10 bases remaining between them. CDR3 in DNA: TGTGCCACCCTCGGTCGCTCCTACAATGAGCAGTTCTTC. This gives the protein CATLGRSYNEQFF.